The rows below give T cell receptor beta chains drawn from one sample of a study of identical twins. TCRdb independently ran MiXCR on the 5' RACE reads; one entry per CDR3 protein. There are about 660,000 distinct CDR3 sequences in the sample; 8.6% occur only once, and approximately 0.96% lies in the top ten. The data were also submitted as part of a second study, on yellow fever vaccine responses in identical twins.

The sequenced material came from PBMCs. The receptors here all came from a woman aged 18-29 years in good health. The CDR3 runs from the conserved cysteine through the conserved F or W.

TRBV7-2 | CASSLGGRLVTYEQYF
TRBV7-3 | CASSLNPPHGTYNEQFF
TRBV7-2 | CASSWAGQGTPYEQYF
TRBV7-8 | CASSNRGGGGTDTQYF
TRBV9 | CASSVGQGTGPQHF
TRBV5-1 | CASSSRGGPLYEQYF
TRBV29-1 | CSVEFPSGRFGELFF
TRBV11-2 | CASRAFTEAFF
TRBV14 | CASQDLLSVEQFF
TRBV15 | CATHGRGPGTGELFF
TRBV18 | CASSPSTSGASYEQYF
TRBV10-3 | CASVGAFTDTQYF
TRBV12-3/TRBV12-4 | CASSFAKDSLYEQYF
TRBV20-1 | CSASGDDKQYF
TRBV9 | CASSVSISEPGVSAFF
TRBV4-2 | CASSRGGQGQNTIYF
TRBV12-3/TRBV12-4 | CASSHDRLNQPQHF
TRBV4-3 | CASSAGATSDLTGELFF
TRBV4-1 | CASSTWTNYNEQFF
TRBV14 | CASSQDLGAGETQYF
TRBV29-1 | CSVQGTGRTDTQYF
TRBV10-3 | CAIRKSGAYQETQYF
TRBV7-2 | CASSLGQGATQPQHF
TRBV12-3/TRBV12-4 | CASSLRTGGSPLHF
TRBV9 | CASSGRVLSYNEQFF
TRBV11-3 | CASSLDRGRSEQFF
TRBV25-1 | CASSAAGTSGNEQFF
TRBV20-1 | CSARGSSENNEQFF
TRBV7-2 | CASSQSGLAFHEQYF
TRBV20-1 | CSTPSSGLLWQYF
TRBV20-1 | CSARPSGTRNTGELFF
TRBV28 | CASSRERGLGHNEQFF
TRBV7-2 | CASSLALSEAFF
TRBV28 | CASSFLGVSNEQFF
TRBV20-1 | CSATKDSVIPYEQYF
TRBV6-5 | CASSYRLAGGPRETQYF
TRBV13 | CASSLETSGGQYNEQFF
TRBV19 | CATSETSGDTDTQYF
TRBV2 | CASRDAAGSYEQYF
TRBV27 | CASRNTLSDRGGRDTQYF
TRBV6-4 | CASSDSMAGGLDTQYF
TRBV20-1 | CSARDWDKTYEQYF
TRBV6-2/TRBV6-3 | CASSRYVGINTEAFF
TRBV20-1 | CSARSGTSGGLQETQYF
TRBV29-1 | CSFQTGSYEQYF
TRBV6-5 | CASSYLGSDTQYF
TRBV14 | CASSQLAGGANEQFF
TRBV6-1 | CASSADSPGETQYF
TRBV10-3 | CASSRGSNQPQHF
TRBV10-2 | CASSDSGRARGEQYF
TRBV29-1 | CSVVERGNEKLFF
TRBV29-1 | CSGQGQHGYTF
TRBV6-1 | CASRTGLAGGTDTQYF
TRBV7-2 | CASSLKASGRDTQYF
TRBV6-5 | CASSYSRGQGYEQYF
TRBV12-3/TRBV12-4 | CASSSGGPEQYF
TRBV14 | CASSPTPAALGEQFF
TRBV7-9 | CASKKSSTNTGELFF
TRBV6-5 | CASSYLSGGNTGELFF